A single sample gave rise to the 30 T cell receptor beta chains below, sequenced in a study of blood T cell repertoires in COVID-19. Data came from immunoSEQ multiplex PCR; TCRdb stores just in-frame clones and leaves some out. The data hold more than 200,000 clones, with roughly 86% observed a single time. The material sequenced was PBMCs or T cells enriched from blood (not recorded which). All receptors derive from a woman aged 50 to 60 who had recovered from COVID-19.

The chain recombines TRBV7-9 with TRBJ1-2; D ambiguous. Trimming cost V 1 base and J 0 bases, with 9 bases left between them. This CDR3 has 15 amino acids. Germline assignment: CDR1 SEHNR and CDR2 FQNEAQ (reference sequence). The CDR3 bases are TGTGCCAGCAGCTTAGGGGCACTTTCTAACTATGGCTACACCTTC. It encodes CASSLGALSNYGYTF.

The chain couples TRBV28 to TRBJ1-2, with TRBD1 identical over 8 bases. This CDR3 is 14 amino acids long. The germline CDR1 and CDR2 sequences are MDHEN and SYDVKM. V gave up 4 bases and J gave up 2 bases; unmatched junction bases: 3. The CDR3 here is CASSWGQANYGYTF. The CDR3 DNA reads as TGTGCCAGCAGTTGGGGACAGGCGAACTATGGCTACACCTTC.

The V and J genes are TRBV10-3 and TRBJ2-5; no clear D. Germline CDR1 and CDR2: ENHRY and SYGVKD. The CDR3 runs to 13 residues. V lost 6 bases, J lost 1 base, and 9 bases lay in between. The CDR3 coding sequence is TGTGCCATCAGAACAGAGCTCCAAGAGACCCAGTACTTC. Residues: CAIRTELQETQYF.

The sample holds one count of this clone. CDR3 coding DNA: TGTGCCAGCAGCTCCTCCGCTAGCGGGACCTACTACGAGCAGTACTTC. It codes for CASSSSASGTYYEQYF. The chain recombines TRBV13 with TRBJ2-7, with 9 bases lining up with TRBD2. V shed 4 bases and J 3 bases; nucleotides not matched to a gene: 10. The CDR3 sequence is 16 residues long. Germline V gene data show CDR1 as PRHDT and CDR2 as FYEKMQ (reference sequence).

This sequence joins TRBV19 and TRBJ2-1; 10 positions match TRBD2. V gave up 7 bases and J gave up 0 bases; unmatched junction bases: 3. The CDR3 loop spans 15 amino acids. Germline CDR1 reads LNHDA; CDR2 reads SQIVND (reference sequence). The CDR3 DNA is TGTGCCAGTACCGCTAGCGGGAGCTCCTACAATGAGCAGTTCTTC. This codes for CASTASGSSYNEQFF.

In nucleotides, the CDR3 is TGTGCCAGCTCCGCCGGGACTAGCGACTACGAGCAGTACTTC. Residues: CASSAGTSDYEQYF. The V and J genes are TRBV18 and TRBJ2-7; 10 bases map to TRBD2. V trimming: 6 bases; J trimming: 3 bases; junction bases outside the gene matches: 5. CDR3 length: 14 residues. Per the germline V gene, CDR1 is KGHSH and CDR2 is LQKENI.

The chain uses TRBV3-1 (or the pseudogene TRBV3-2) and TRBJ2-1; 10 bases agree with TRBD2. The V gene end was trimmed by 0 bases and the J gene end by 9 bases; junction bases not matched to a gene: 8. This CDR3 is built from 16 residues. CDR1 and CDR2 (germline): LGHDT, YNNKEL (reference sequence). The CDR3 region is CASSQDSSGSLVEQFF. The CDR3 DNA reads as TGTGCCAGCAGCCAAGATTCTAGCGGGAGCTTGGTTGAGCAGTTCTTC.

In nucleotides, the CDR3 is TGTGCCAGCCGGCCCCCCGGAGGGCCCGGGGAGCTGTTTTTT. This sequence encodes CASRPPGGPGELFF. The chain combines TRBV6-6 with TRBJ2-2; weak D call: TRBD2 (6 bases). The germline V gene has CDR1 MNHNY and CDR2 SVGAGI (reference sequence). V was shortened by 8 bases and J by 6 bases, with 16 bases between the two germline ends. The CDR3 sequence is 14 residues long.

The chain links TRBV27 to TRBJ1-6; D unclear. This CDR3 region has 18 residues. Trimming pared 4 bases from V and 0 bases from J, leaving 16 bases between. Germline V gene data show CDR1 as MNHEY and CDR2 as SMNVEV (reference sequence). The CDR3 bases are TGTGCCAGCAGTTCCCCTCGTGGAGCGAGCTCCTATAATTCACCCCTCCACTTT. It is translated as CASSSPRGASSYNSPLHF.

The gene calls are TRBV7-2 and TRBJ2-1, with a tentative D call TRBD1 (6 bases). The V gene lost 2 bases and the J gene lost 3 bases, with 11 bases spanning the gap. Germline CDR1 is SGHTA and CDR2 is FQGNSA. The CDR3 is 15 amino acids. CDR3 sequence: CASSLTGSFYNEQFF. The DNA of the CDR3 is TGTGCCAGCAGCTTAACAGGGTCTTTCTACAATGAGCAGTTCTTC.

V and J are TRBV19 and TRBJ2-1, with 8 bases fitting TRBD2. The length of the CDR3 is 17 residues. V shed 5 bases, J shed 6 bases, and the junction held 15 bases outside the gene matches. CDR1 LNHDA and CDR2 SQIVND come from the germline V gene (reference sequence). For the CDR3, the DNA is TGTGCCAGTAGTCCGCGTAGACTAGCGTCCTTTGGCAATGAGCAGTTCTTC. This codes for CASSPRRLASFGNEQFF.

The chain uses TRBV5-1 and TRBJ2-7; 8 positions agree with TRBD2. The CDR3 loop spans 15 amino acids. Germline V CDR1 and CDR2: SGHRS, YFSETQ. With 0 bases clipped from V and 7 bases from J, the junction kept 9 bases outside the gene matches. CDR3 bases: TGCGCCAGCAGCTTGGAGTTAGCGGGGACTTGGGAGCAGTACTTC. It specifies CASSLELAGTWEQYF.

The V and J genes are TRBV20-1 and TRBJ2-2; D is unresolved. CDR3 length: 13 amino acids. Germline CDR1 and CDR2: DFQATT and SNEGSKA (reference sequence). Between the trimmed V and J ends, which lost 3 bases and 6 bases, there was a span of 11 bases. In DNA, the CDR3 is TGCAGTGCTAGTTCCCCCCTCGCCGGGGAGCTGTTTTTT. Its protein product is CSASSPLAGELFF.

The genes are TRBV5-3 and TRBJ1-4; D is unresolved. TRBV5-3 is assigned to the ORF class and has an uncertain function. The CDR3 runs 19 residues. Deletions cut 0 bases from V and 5 bases from J, with 23 bases between. CDR3 DNA sequence: TGTGCCAGAAGCTTGGCCGATTCCGGACGGAGGAACGGAAATGAAAAACTGTTTTTT. Its protein product is CARSLADSGRRNGNEKLFF.

This clone is a singleton in its sample. This chain joins TRBV4-1 and TRBJ2-3; TRBD2 agrees at 8 bases. This CDR3 comprises 15 residues. Trimming at V came to 1 base and at J to 9 bases, leaving 9 bases not matched to a gene. Germline CDR1 and CDR2: MGHRA and YSYEKL. The CDR3 DNA reads TGCGCCAGCAGCCAAGTAATTATGGCTAGCGGGACGCAGTATTTT. Translated, it gives CASSQVIMASGTQYF.

This clone was counted only a few times. The genes are TRBV10-3 and TRBJ1-1; 11 bases align to TRBD1. Germline CDR1 ENHRY, CDR2 SYGVKD. This CDR3 has 13 residues. V lost 10 bases and J lost 10; bases outside the gene matches: 11. CDR3: CATFGQGALIAFF. CDR3 DNA sequence: TGTGCCACCTTTGGACAGGGGGCGTTAATAGCTTTCTTT.

The chain combines TRBV11-3 with TRBJ2-1, with 8 positions matching TRBD1. The V gene's germline CDR1 is SGHNT and CDR2 YENEEA. The CDR3 totals 13 residues. V lost 5 bases to trimming and J lost 5 bases; unmatched junction nucleotides: 2. The DNA of the CDR3 is TGTGCCAGCAGCGGACAGGGTGACAATGAGCAGTTCTTC. This codes for CASSGQGDNEQFF.

The V gene is TRBV7-9, the J gene TRBJ1-2, with 9 bases aligning to TRBD1. Per the germline V gene, CDR1 is SEHNR and CDR2 is FQNEAQ (reference sequence). The CDR3 is made up of 14 amino acids. With 5 bases clipped from V and 6 bases from J, the junction kept 7 bases outside the gene matches. As DNA, the CDR3 is TGTGCCAGCAGCGATCCGGGACAGGGTGATGGCTACACCTTC. Residues: CASSDPGQGDGYTF.

This chain links TRBV6-2 or TRBV6-3 with TRBJ2-1; possible D gene TRBD2, 5 bases. Trimming cost V 5 bases and J 2 bases, with 10 bases left between them. Germline CDR1 and CDR2: MNHEY and SVGEGT. The CDR3 runs 14 residues. CDR3 protein: CASSHRTAYNEQFF. The CDR3 DNA follows: TGTGCCAGCAGTCACCGGACTGCCTACAATGAGCAGTTCTTC.

The sample holds one count of this clone. The chain joins TRBV6-1 to TRBJ2-1; 10 bases match TRBD2. Germline-derived CDR1 and CDR2 are MNHNS and SASEGT. The CDR3 totals 14 residues. V was pared by 8 bases and J by 4 bases, with 5 bases of the junction left unmatched. The CDR3 is CASGSGRAYNEQFF. The CDR3 region has the DNA TGTGCCAGCGGGAGCGGGAGGGCTTACAATGAGCAGTTCTTC.

V is TRBV15 and J is TRBJ1-4, with D unclear. CDR3 length: 13 amino acids. V shed 0 bases and J shed 8 bases, with 7 bases lying between them. Germline V gene data show CDR1 as LNHNV and CDR2 as YYDKDF (reference sequence). CDR3 coding DNA: TGTGCCACCAGCAGAGATGACTCCGAAAAACTGTTTTTT. This gives the protein CATSRDDSEKLFF.

This clone was picked up one time. This chain connects TRBV3-1 (or the pseudogene TRBV3-2) to TRBJ1-4, with 8 bases identical to TRBD1. CDR3 length: 15 residues. Germline V gene data show CDR1 as LGHDT and CDR2 as YNNKEL (reference sequence). J gave up 3 bases and V 3 bases, and 3 bases lay outside the gene matches. The CDR3 DNA follows: TGTGCCAGCAGCCAGACAGGGGCTCCTAATGAAAAACTGTTTTTT. It encodes CASSQTGAPNEKLFF.

DNA for the CDR3: TGTGCCAGCAGGTTAGCCGATGGCCGCAATCAGCCCCAGCATTTT. It is translated as CASRLADGRNQPQHF. The rearrangement links TRBV28 to TRBJ1-5; D uncertain. V dropped 6 bases and J dropped 2 bases, with 14 bases sitting between them. The CDR3 has 15 residues. Germline V gives CDR1 MDHEN, CDR2 SYDVKM.

This CDR3 is CASSQDAENTIFNEQFF. As DNA, the CDR3 is TGTGCCAGCAGCCAAGATGCGGAGAATACCATTTTTAATGAGCAGTTCTTC. The chain links TRBV3-1 (or the pseudogene TRBV3-2) to TRBJ2-1; D unclear. V was cut by 0 bases and J by 7 bases, with 19 bases left in between. The germline V gene encodes CDR1 LGHDT and CDR2 YNNKEL (reference sequence). The CDR3 sequence is 17 residues long.

The CDR3: CASSSPQGADYGYTF. In DNA, the CDR3 is TGTGCCAGCAGCTCACCACAGGGGGCCGACTATGGCTACACCTTC. The chain has TRBV7-9 and TRBJ1-2; TRBD1 agrees at 9 bases. V lost 4 bases to trimming and J lost 3 bases; unmatched junction nucleotides: 6. The CDR3 consists of 15 residues. CDR1 is SEHNR and CDR2 is FQNEAQ in the germline V gene (reference sequence).

This chain connects TRBV7-9 to TRBJ2-1, with 7 bases aligning to TRBD2. Germline CDR1 SEHNR, CDR2 FQNEAQ (reference sequence). V trimming: 5 bases; J trimming: 1 base; junction bases outside the gene matches: 8. The CDR3 has 16 residues. The CDR3 DNA sequence: TGTGCCAGCAGCAGCCCAGGCGGGAGTTCCTACAATGAGCAGTTCTTC. Protein product: CASSSPGGSSYNEQFF.

The CDR3 region has the DNA TGTGCCAGCAGTTTTTCAGGGATGTACACTGAAGCTTTCTTT. This encodes CASSFSGMYTEAFF. The rearrangement uses TRBV2 and TRBJ1-1; perhaps TRBD1 as D (5 bases). With 5 bases removed from V and 3 bases from J, the gap between germline ends came to 13 bases. CDR1 is SNHLY and CDR2 is FYNNEI in the germline V gene. The CDR3 is made up of 14 amino acids.

This chain uses TRBV18 with TRBJ1-6; 10 nucleotides line up with TRBD1. Germline CDR1 KGHSH, CDR2 LQKENI. The trim removed 6 bases at V and 11 bases at J, leaving 7 bases unmatched. The CDR3 spans 14 residues. The CDR3 nucleotides are TGTGCCAGCTCGTCGGGACAGGGGTTTGCACCCCTCCACTTT. It codes for CASSSGQGFAPLHF.

This clone was observed a handful of times. CDR3: CASSYLQTTDTQYF. CDR3 bases: TGTGCCAGCAGTTATCTTCAGACAACAGATACGCAGTATTTT. The chain employs TRBV6-5 and TRBJ2-3; no firm D call. CDR1 is MNHEY and CDR2 is SVGAGI in the germline V gene. The length of the CDR3 is 14 residues. Between the trimmed V and J ends, which lost 3 bases and 3 bases, there was a span of 10 bases.

The chain has TRBV7-2 and TRBJ1-5, with 7 bases fitting TRBD1. Germline CDR1 and CDR2: SGHTA and FQGNSA. CDR3 size: 13 residues. The trim removed 5 bases at V and 5 bases at J, leaving 3 bases unmatched. The CDR3 nucleotides are TGTGCCAGCAGCCTCGACAGGGATCAGCCCCAGCATTTT. It is translated as CASSLDRDQPQHF.